Presented here are 13 T cell receptor beta chains from one specimen sequenced in a study of shared clonotypes between healthy human individuals. Some clones are missing from TCRdb's copy, which holds only in-frame ones; the method was immunoSEQ multiplex PCR. The table has about 500,000 clones, approximately 80% seen once. The sample taken for sequencing was PBMCs. All receptors come from a woman in her 40s in good health. Some clones in this sample may be carry-over from other donors' samples.

The J gene is TRBJ2-2, the V gene TRBV6-6; D might be TRBD2 (6 bases). This CDR3 is built from 16 residues. V shed 2 bases and J shed 7 bases, with 17 bases lying between them. The germline gives CDR1 MNHNY, CDR2 SVGAGI (reference sequence). CDR3 coding DNA: TGTGCCAGCAGTTACGCGGAGCTTGAGGAGGGCGGGGAGCTGTTTTTT. Amino acid sequence: CASSYAELEEGGELFF.

V and J are TRBV5-1 and TRBJ2-7; TRBD2 agrees at 12 bases. The CDR3 consists of 15 residues. CDR1 SGHRS and CDR2 YFSETQ come from the germline V gene. The trim removed 0 bases at V and 5 bases at J, leaving 3 bases unmatched. The CDR3 sequence is CASSLGLAGVDEQYF. For the CDR3, the DNA is TGCGCCAGCAGCTTGGGACTAGCGGGAGTGGACGAGCAGTACTTC.

CDR3 sequence: CASRDRGPPQHF. Written as DNA, the CDR3 is TGTGCCAGTAGGGACAGGGGTCCGCCCCAGCATTTT. The chain carries TRBV19 and TRBJ1-5; TRBD1 matches 9 bases. J gave up 9 bases and V 6 bases, and 3 bases lay outside the gene matches. The CDR3 spans 12 residues. CDR1 is LNHDA, CDR2 SQIVND, per germline (reference sequence).

The V gene is TRBV14, the J gene TRBJ2-3; 15 bases are shared with TRBD2. Trimming at V came to 5 bases and at J to 6 bases, leaving 9 bases not matched to a gene. Germline CDR1 SGHDN, CDR2 FVKESK. The length of the CDR3 is 17 residues. CDR3 protein: CASSGLAGGPSGDTQYF. CDR3 bases: TGTGCCAGCAGCGGACTAGCGGGAGGGCCGAGTGGCGATACGCAGTATTTT.

V and J are TRBV6-5 and TRBJ1-1; 7 bases are a match to TRBD1. CDR1 is MNHEY, CDR2 SVGAGI, per germline. V dropped 10 bases and J dropped 10; count of bases not matched to a gene: 9. The CDR3 totals 11 residues. The CDR3 region has the DNA TGTGCCACCCAGGAAGGGGGCAGAGCTTTCTTT. This codes for CATQEGGRAFF.

A remark on this clone: The missing conserved phenylalanine or tryptophan at the end of this CDR3 makes a read error likely. No DNA is shown, since the ends of the CDR3 on it are uncertain; the CDR3 is the one TCRdb lists. The chain couples TRBV7-9 to TRBJ2-7. Both ends counted, the CDR3 spans 8 residues. Germline V gene sequence: CDR1 SEHNR, CDR2 FQNEAQ (reference sequence). Here the CDR3 reads CASSLAGP.

V usage is TRBV13 and J usage is TRBJ2-7; D remains unclear. Trimming pared 5 bases from V and 2 bases from J, leaving 13 bases between. CDR1 and CDR2 from the germline V gene are PRHDT and FYEKMQ (reference sequence). This CDR3 is built from 14 residues. CDR3 protein: CASSGQDGTYEQYF. DNA of the CDR3: TGTGCCAGCAGCGGGCAGGACGGCACCTACGAGCAGTACTTC.

This clone is a singleton in its sample. The chain couples TRBV11-2 to TRBJ1-2, with D tentatively TRBD1 (6 bases). Germline V gene sequence: CDR1 SGHAT, CDR2 FQNNGV. CDR3 length: 13 residues. With 1 base removed from V and 8 bases from J, the gap between germline ends came to 11 bases. The chain's CDR3 is CASSLARGQGYTF. CDR3 in DNA: TGTGCCAGCAGCTTAGCTAGAGGACAGGGCTACACCTTC.

The rearrangement links TRBV7-9 to TRBJ2-7; 9 bases agree with TRBD1. Germline V gene sequence: CDR1 SEHNR, CDR2 FQNEAQ (reference sequence). The junction had 13 bases not matched to a gene; V was cut back by 3 bases and J by 4 bases. The CDR3 is made up of 17 amino acids. CDR3 nucleotide sequence: TGTGCCAGCAGCTTTGGCCCCAAAGGACAGGGGAGGTACGAGCAGTACTTC. The encoded protein is CASSFGPKGQGRYEQYF.

CDR3 loop: CATSRDPQGGGYTF. The CDR3 DNA is TGTGCCACCAGCAGAGATCCCCAGGGAGGGGGCTACACCTTC. This chain joins TRBV15 and TRBJ1-2, with D possibly matching TRBD1 (5 bases). The V gene lost 0 bases and the J gene lost 8 bases, with 13 bases spanning the gap. The V gene's germline CDR1 is LNHNV and CDR2 YYDKDF (reference sequence). The CDR3 runs 14 residues.

This clone occurred a few times. This chain uses TRBV4-2 with TRBJ2-7; D gene unclear. The CDR3 runs to 15 residues. Between the trimmed V and J ends, which lost 0 bases and 4 bases, there was a span of 13 bases. Germline CDR1 reads LGHNA; CDR2 reads YNFKEQ. CDR3 loop: CASSQDRSVKYEQYF. The DNA of the CDR3 is TGTGCCAGCAGCCAAGATCGGTCGGTGAAGTACGAGCAGTACTTC.

With regard to this clone: Different DNA sequences within this sample yield the same CDR3. This chain joins TRBV29-1 and TRBJ2-7; 8 nucleotides align to TRBD2. Per the germline V gene, CDR1 is SQVTM and CDR2 is ANQGSEA. V lost 5 bases to trimming and J lost 0 bases; unmatched junction nucleotides: 0. The CDR3 contains 12 residues. CDR3 residues: CSVSGSSYEQYF. The CDR3 bases are TGCAGCGTTAGCGGGAGCTCCTACGAGCAGTACTTC.

The chain carries TRBV11-3 and TRBJ2-1; 8 nucleotides line up with TRBD1. This CDR3 is built from 13 residues. V lost 5 bases, J lost 8 bases, and 5 bases stayed unmatched. Germline V gives CDR1 SGHNT, CDR2 YENEEA. The CDR3 region has the DNA TGTGCCAGCAGCCCCCAGACAGGGGATGAGCAGTTCTTC. Amino acid sequence: CASSPQTGDEQFF. Together with reference TRBV11-3 and TRBJ2-1, the CDR3 gives the full variable domain: EAGVVQSPRYKIIEKKQPVAFWCNPISGHNTLYWYLQNLGQGPELLIRYENEEAVDDSQLPKDRFSAERLKGVDSTLKIQPAELGDSAVYLCASSPQTGDEQFFGPGTRLTVL.